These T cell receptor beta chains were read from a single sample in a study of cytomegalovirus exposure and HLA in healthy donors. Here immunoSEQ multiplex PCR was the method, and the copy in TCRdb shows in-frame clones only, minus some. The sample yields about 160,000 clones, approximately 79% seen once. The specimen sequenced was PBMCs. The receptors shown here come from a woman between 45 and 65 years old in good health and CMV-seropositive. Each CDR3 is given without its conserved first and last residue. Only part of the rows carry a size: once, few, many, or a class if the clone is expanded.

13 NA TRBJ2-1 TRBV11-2 ASSPPAGGLHEQF
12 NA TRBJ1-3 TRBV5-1 ASSYTGIGNTIY
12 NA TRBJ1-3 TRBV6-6 ASSYSHLEDTIY
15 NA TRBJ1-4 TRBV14 ASSQDGNRQANEKLF
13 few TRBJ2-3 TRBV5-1 ASSPGSMVEDTQY
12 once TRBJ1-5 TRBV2 ASSDRVSSQPQH
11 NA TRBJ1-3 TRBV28 ASRPTGENTIY
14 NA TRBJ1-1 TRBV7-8 ASSLSRQGRYTEAF
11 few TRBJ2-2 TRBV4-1 ASSQELPGELF
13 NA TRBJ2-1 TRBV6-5 ASRTTGGFRNEQF
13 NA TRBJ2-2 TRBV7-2 ASSQQGAGTGELF
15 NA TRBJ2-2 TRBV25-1 ASSEANRGRYTGELF
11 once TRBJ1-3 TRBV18 ASSPSSGNTIY
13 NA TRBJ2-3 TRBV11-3 ASSLDGAGADTQY
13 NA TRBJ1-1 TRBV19 ASSKASQGLTEAF
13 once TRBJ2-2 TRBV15 ATSREDSDTGELF
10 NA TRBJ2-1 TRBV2 ASSPRLSWQF
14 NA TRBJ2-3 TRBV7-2 ASSRTSGGNTDTQY
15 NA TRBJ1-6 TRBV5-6 ASSVEFDRGWNSPLH
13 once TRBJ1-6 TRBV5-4 ASSSWTGVGSPLH
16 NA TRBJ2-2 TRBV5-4 ASSLLGLAGGGTGELF
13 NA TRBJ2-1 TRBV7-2 ASSRQGSSYNEQF
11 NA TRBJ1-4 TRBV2 ASTLMRDEKLF
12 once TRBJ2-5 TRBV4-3 ASSQDRLRETQY
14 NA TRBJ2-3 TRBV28 ASSLYRGGATDTQY
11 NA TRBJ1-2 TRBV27 ASSSVRVNGYT
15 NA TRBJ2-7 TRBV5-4 ASSLAVGASPFAEQY
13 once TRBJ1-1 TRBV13 ASSLGGQPLGEAF
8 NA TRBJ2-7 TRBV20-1 SARGEEQY
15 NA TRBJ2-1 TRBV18 ASSPSTSGGLYNEQF
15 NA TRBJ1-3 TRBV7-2 ASSWTPTGAIGNTIY
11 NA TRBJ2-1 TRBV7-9 ASSLGSGNEQF
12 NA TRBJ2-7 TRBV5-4 ASSSGLRPYEQY
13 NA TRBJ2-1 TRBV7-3 ASSLISGGYNEQF
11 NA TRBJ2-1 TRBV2 ASSEVGRAGQF
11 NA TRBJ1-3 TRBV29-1 SVWTGTGNTIY
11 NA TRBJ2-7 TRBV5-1 ASSSGTGGEQY
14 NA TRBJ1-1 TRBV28 ASRLARGSVGTEAF
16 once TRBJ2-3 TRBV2 ASTDPGLAGNSWNTQY
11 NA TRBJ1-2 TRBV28 ASSLGQGYGYT
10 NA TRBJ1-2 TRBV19 ATQGGRGSYT
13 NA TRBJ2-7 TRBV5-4 ASSLVQGAADEQY
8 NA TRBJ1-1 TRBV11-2 ASSSSGAF
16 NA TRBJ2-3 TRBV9 ASSVGAGGLPRTDTQY
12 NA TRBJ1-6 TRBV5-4 ASSQGQNNSPLH
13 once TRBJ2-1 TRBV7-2 ASSPRFPGYAEQF
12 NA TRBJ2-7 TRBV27 ASSLTEVSYEQY
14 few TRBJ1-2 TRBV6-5 ASSYSSTGSHYGYT
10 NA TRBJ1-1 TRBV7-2 ASSGDGVEAF
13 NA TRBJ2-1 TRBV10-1 ASSERESSYNEQF
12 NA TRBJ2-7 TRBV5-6 ASSPTGTSYEQY